The 4 T cell receptor beta chains below come from one sample, sequenced in a study of OX40 agonist ivuxolimab in advanced cancers. Some clones are missing from TCRdb's copy, which holds only in-frame ones; the method was immunoSEQ multiplex PCR. The sample carries tens of thousands of clones, about nine tenths recorded once. This specimen consisted of CD4+ or CD8+ T cells sorted from blood, obtained in a trial of the OX40 agonist ivuxolimab. The receptor source for this set is an adult with an advanced solid tumor such as melanoma, head and neck, liver or kidney cancer.

The chain has TRBV18 and TRBJ1-5, with a possible D match to TRBD1 (6 bases). Germline V gives CDR1 KGHSH, CDR2 LQKENI. V lost 3 bases, J lost 2 bases, and 14 bases lay in between. The CDR3 loop spans 16 amino acids. The CDR3 region has the DNA TGTGCCAGCTCACCTGGAGGGGGAAGGGGCAATCAGCCCCAGCATTTT. This codes for CASSPGGGRGNQPQHF.

The chain couples TRBV10-1 to TRBJ2-5, with TRBD1 identical over 12 bases. The V gene end was trimmed by 4 bases and the J gene end by 2 bases; junction bases not matched to a gene: 2. From germline, CDR1 is WNHNN and CDR2 SYGVQD (reference sequence). The CDR3 consists of 15 residues. CDR3 DNA sequence: TGCGCCAGCAGTGGGGACAGGGGGCCTCAAGAGACCCAGTACTTC. Translated, it gives CASSGDRGPQETQYF.

The chain joins TRBV14 to TRBJ2-7; no clear D gene. Germline V lookup: CDR1 SGHDN, CDR2 FVKESK. V was clipped by 1 base and J by 5 bases, with 21 bases between them. The length of the CDR3 is 17 residues. CDR3 protein: CASSQVGRVPQMDEQYF. The CDR3 DNA sequence: TGTGCCAGCAGCCAAGTTGGTAGGGTGCCCCAGATGGACGAGCAGTACTTC.

V and J are TRBV28 and TRBJ1-5; D not resolved. Germline-derived CDR1 and CDR2 are MDHEN and SYDVKM. V was pared by 5 bases and J by 3 bases, with 5 bases between. The CDR3 loop spans 12 amino acids. The CDR3 protein is CASSPPNQPQHF. DNA for the CDR3: TGTGCCAGCAGTCCCCCCAATCAGCCCCAGCATTTT.